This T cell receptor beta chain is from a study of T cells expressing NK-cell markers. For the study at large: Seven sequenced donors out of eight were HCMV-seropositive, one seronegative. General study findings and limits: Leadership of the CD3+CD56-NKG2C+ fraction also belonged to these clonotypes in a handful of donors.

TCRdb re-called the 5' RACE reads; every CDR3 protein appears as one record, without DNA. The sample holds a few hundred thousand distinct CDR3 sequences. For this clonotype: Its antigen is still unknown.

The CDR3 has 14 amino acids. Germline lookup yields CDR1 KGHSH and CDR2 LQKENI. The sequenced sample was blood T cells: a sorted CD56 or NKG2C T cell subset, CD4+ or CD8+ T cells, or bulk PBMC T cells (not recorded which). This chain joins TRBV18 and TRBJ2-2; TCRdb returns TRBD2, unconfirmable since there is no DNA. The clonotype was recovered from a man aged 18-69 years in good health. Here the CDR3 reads CASSPQEGDGELFF.